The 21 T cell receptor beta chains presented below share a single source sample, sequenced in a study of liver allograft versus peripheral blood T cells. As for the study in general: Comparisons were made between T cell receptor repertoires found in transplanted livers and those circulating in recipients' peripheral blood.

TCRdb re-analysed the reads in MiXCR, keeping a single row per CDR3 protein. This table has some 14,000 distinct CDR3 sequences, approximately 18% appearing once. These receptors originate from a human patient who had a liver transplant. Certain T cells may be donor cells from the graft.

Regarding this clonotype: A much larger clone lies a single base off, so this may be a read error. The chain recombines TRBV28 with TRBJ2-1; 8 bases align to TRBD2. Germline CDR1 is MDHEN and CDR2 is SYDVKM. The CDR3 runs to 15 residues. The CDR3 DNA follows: TGTGCCGGCAGTAGCTCCGGGACTAGACACAATGAGCAGTTCTTC. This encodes CAGSSSGTRHNEQFF.

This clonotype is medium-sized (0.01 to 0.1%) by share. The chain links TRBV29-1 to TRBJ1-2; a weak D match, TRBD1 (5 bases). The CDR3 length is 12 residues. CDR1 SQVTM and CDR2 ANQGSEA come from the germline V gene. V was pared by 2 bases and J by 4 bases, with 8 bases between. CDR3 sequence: CSVESTAYGYTF. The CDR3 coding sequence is TGCAGCGTTGAATCGACAGCCTATGGCTACACCTTC.

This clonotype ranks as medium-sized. CDR3 amino acids: CASSSSQRNQPQHF. The CDR3 bases are TGTGCCAGCAGTTCGTCACAGCGGAATCAGCCCCAGCATTTT. The chain has TRBV6-6 and TRBJ1-5; D is ambiguous. V was clipped by 4 bases and J by 4 bases, with 11 bases between them. The CDR3 covers 14 residues. CDR1 is MNHNY, CDR2 SVGAGI, per germline (reference sequence).

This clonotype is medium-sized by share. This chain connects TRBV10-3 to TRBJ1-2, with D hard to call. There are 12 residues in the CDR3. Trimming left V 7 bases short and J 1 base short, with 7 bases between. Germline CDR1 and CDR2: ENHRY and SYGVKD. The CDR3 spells CAITGNNYGYTF. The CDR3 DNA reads TGTGCCATCACTGGAAATAACTATGGCTACACCTTC.

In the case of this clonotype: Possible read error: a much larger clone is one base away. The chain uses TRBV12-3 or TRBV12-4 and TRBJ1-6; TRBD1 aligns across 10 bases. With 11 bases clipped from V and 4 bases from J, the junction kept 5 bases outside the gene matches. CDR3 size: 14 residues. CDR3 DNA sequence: TGTGCCGGCGGGGACAGGGGATATAATTCACCCCTCCACTTT. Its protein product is CAGGDRGYNSPLHF.

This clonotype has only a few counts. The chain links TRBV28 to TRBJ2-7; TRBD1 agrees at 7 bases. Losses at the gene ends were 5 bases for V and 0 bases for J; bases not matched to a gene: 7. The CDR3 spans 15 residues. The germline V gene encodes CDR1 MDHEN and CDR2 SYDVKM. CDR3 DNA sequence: TGTGCCAGCAGTCCAGCCGGGACAGCCTCCTACGAGCAGTACTTC. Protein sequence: CASSPAGTASYEQYF.

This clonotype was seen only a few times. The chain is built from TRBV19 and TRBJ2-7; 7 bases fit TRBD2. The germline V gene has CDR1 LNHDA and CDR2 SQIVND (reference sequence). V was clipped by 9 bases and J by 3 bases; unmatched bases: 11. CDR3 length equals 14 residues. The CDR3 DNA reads TGTGCCAGCGCTGGGAGGGGACCCATCTACGAGCAGTACTTC. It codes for CASAGRGPIYEQYF.

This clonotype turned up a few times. The CDR3 loop reads CSAPPLAGGDTQYF. CDR3 sequence (DNA): TGCAGTGCGCCACCTCTAGCGGGGGGAGATACGCAGTATTTT. The chain has TRBV20-1 and TRBJ2-3, with 11 nucleotides matching TRBD2. The trim removed 6 bases at V and 5 bases at J, leaving 7 bases unmatched. The germline V gene encodes CDR1 DFQATT and CDR2 SNEGSKA (reference sequence). The length of the CDR3 is 14 residues.

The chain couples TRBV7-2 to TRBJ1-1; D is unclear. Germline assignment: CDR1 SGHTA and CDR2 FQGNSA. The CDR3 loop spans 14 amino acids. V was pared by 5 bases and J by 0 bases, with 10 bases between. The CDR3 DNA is TGTGCCAGCAGCCTTACACATTTGAACACTGAAGCTTTCTTT. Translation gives CASSLTHLNTEAFF.

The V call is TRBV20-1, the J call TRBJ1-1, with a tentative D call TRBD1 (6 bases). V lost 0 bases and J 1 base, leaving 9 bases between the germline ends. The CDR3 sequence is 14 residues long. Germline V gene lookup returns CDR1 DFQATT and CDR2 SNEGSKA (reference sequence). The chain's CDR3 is CSARDPQGNTEAFF. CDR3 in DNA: TGCAGTGCTAGAGACCCACAGGGGAACACTGAAGCTTTCTTT.

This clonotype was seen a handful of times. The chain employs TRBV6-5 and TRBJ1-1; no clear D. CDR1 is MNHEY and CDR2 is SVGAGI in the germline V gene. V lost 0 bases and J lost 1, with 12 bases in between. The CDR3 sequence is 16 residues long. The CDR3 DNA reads TGTGCCAGCAGTTACTCGGAGCTGGGGAGGAACACTGAAGCTTTCTTT. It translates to CASSYSELGRNTEAFF.

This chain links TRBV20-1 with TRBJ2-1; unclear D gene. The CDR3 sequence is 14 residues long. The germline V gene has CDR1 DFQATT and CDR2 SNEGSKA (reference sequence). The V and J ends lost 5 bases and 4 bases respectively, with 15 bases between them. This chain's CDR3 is CSARRQMGYNEQFF. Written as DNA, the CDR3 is TGCAGTGCTCGACGGCAGATGGGGTACAATGAGCAGTTCTTC.

In DNA form, the CDR3 reads TGCAGTCCGGGGGGGGGCTCGGTCTACAATGAGCAGTTCTTC. It translates to CSPGGGSVYNEQFF. V gene TRBV20-1 combines with J gene TRBJ2-1; 8 bases line up with TRBD2. The CDR3 sequence is 14 residues long. Germline V gene data show CDR1 as DFQATT and CDR2 as SNEGSKA (reference sequence). V lost 8 bases, J lost 3 bases, and 9 bases stayed unmatched.

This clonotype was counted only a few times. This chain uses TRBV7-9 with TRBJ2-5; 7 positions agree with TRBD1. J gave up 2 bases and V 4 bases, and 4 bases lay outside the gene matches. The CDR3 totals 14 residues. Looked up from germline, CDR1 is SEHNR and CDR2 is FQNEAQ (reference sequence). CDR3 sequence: CASSSYRGQETQYF. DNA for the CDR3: TGTGCCAGCAGCTCTTACAGGGGACAAGAGACCCAGTACTTC.

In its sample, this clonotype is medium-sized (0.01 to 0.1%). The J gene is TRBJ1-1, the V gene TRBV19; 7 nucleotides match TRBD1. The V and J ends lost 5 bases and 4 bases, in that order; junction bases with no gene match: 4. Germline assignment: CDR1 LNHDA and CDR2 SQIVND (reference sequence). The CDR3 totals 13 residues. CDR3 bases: TGTGCCAGTAGTGTACGACAGGGCACTGAAGCTTTCTTT. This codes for CASSVRQGTEAFF. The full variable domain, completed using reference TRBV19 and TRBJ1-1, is DGGITQSPKYLFRKEGQNVTLSCEQNLNHDAMYWYRQDPGQGLRLIYYSQIVNDFQKGDIAEGYSVSREKKESFPLTVTSAQKNPTAFYLCASSVRQGTEAFFGQGTRLTVV.

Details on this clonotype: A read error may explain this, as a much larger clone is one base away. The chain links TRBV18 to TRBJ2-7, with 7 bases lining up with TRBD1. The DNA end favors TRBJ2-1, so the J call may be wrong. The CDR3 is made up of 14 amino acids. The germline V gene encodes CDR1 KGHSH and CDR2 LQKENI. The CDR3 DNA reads TGTGCCAGCTCACGGAACAAACAGGGGTCCGAGCAGTTCTTC. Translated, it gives CASSRNKQGSEQFF.

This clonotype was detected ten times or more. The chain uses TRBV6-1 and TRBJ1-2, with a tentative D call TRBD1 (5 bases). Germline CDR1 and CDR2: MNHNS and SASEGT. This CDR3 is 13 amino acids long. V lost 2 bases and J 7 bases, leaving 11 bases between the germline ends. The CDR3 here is CASSESGGVGYTF. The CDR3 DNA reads TGTGCCAGCAGTGAATCGGGGGGGGTTGGCTACACCTTC.

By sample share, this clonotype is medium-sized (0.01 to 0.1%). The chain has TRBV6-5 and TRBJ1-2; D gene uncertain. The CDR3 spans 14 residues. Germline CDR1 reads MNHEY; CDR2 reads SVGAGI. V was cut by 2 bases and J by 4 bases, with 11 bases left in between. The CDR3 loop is CASSYTRSGYGYTF. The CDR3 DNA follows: TGTGCCAGCAGTTACACGCGGTCGGGCTATGGCTACACCTTC.

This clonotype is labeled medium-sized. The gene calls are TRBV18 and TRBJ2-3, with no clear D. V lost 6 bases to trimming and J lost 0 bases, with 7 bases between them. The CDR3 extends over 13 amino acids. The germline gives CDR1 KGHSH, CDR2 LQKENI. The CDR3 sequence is CASSPGSTDTQYF. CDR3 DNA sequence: TGTGCCAGCTCTCCCGGGAGCACAGATACGCAGTATTTT.

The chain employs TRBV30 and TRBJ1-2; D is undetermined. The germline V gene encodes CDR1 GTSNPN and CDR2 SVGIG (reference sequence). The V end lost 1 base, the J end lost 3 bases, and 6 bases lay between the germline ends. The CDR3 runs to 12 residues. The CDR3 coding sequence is TGTGCCTGGAGTGCAGGAGACTATGGCTACACCTTC. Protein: CAWSAGDYGYTF.

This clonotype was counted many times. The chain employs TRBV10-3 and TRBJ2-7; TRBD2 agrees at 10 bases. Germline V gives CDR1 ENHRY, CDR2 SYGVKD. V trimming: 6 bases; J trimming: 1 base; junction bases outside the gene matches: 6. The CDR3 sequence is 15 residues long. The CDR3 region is CAIRVSTSGSYEQYF. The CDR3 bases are TGTGCCATCAGAGTGTCGACTAGCGGGTCCTACGAGCAGTACTTC.